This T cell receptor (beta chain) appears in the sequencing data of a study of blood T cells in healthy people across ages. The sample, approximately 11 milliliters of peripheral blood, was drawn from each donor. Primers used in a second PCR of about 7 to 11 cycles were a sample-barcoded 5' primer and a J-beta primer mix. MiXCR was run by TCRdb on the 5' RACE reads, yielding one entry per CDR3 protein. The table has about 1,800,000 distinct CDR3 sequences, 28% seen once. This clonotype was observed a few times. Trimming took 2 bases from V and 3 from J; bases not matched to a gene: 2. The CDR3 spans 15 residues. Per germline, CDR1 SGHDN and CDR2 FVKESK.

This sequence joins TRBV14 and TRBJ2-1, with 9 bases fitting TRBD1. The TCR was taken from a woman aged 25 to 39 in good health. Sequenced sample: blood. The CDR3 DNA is TGTGCCAGCAGCCAAACAGGGGGCTACTACAATGAGCAGTTCTTC. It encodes CASSQTGGYYNEQFF. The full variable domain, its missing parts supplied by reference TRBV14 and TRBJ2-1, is EAGVTQFPSHSVIEKGQTVTLRCDPISGHDNLYWYRRVMGKEIKFLLHFVKESKQDESGMPNNRFLAERTGGTYSTLKVQPAELEDSGVYFCASSQTGGYYNEQFFGPGTRLTVL.